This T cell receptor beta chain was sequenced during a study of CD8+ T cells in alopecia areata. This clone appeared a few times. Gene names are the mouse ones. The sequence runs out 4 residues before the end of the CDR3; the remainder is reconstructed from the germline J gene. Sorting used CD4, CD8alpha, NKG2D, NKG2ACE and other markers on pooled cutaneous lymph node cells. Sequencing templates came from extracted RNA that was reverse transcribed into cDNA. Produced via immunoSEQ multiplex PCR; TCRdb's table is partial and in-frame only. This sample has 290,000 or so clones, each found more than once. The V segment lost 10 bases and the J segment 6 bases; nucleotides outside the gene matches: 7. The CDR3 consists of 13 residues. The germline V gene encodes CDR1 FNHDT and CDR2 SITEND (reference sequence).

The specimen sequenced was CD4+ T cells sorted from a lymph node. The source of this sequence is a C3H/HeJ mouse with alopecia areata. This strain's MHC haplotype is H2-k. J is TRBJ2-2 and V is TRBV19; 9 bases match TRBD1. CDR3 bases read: TGTGCCTCCCGGGACAGGGAGGCCGGG. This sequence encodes CASRDREAG. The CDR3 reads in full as CASRDREAGQLYF. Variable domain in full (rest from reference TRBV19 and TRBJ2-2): GGIITQTPKFLIGQEGQKLTLKCQQNFNHDTMYWYRQDSGKGLRLIYYSITENDLQKGDLSEGYDASREKKSSFSLTVTSAQKNEMAVFLCASRDREAGQLYFGEGSKLTVL.